This paragraph reports one T cell receptor (beta chain). Its matching antigen is unknown. Trimming stripped 1 base from V and 5 bases from J, with 11 bases between. The CDR3 has 14 amino acids. CDR1 is LNHDA, CDR2 SQIVND, per germline (reference sequence). PCR used 60 Vbeta primers and 13 Jbeta primers. The protocol was immunoSEQ multiplex PCR, while the TCRdb copy is restricted to in-frame clones and leaves out a portion. The profile shows 140,000 to 150,000 clones, less than 85% of them singletons. This record comes from a study of cytomegalovirus exposure and HLA in healthy donors. Overall study: A data release that came early held 75 million to 85 million unique TCRs from HLA-typed donors.

Study-wide results and caveats: The study recorded 150 to 200 TCR beta chains that were cytomegalovirus-associated. Accurate predictions that matched the HLA-A and HLA-B alleles of most subjects were reportedly made from TCR beta sequences.

This receptor was obtained from a woman in her sixties in good health and CMV-seropositive. The V gene is TRBV19, the J gene TRBJ2-5; a weak D match, TRBD2 (6 bases). Sequencing was carried out using PBMCs. CDR3 sequence: CASSIASGGETQYF. In nucleotides, the CDR3 is TGTGCCAGTAGTATAGCAAGCGGAGGGGAGACCCAGTACTTC.